A single sample is the source of the 21 T cell receptor beta chains below, sequenced in a study of siplizumab effects on memory and regulatory T cells. The data were produced by immunoSEQ multiplex PCR, yet TCRdb's version contains in-frame clones alone and is incomplete. In the table there are tens of thousands of clones, 75% to 90% of which are singletons. Source material: memory CD4+ T cells sorted from blood. The receptors stem from a human donor in good health.

The chain joins TRBV30 to TRBJ1-5; D gene unclear. The germline V gene encodes CDR1 GTSNPN and CDR2 SVGIG (reference sequence). The CDR3 loop spans 13 amino acids. The CDR3 region has the DNA TGTGCTTGGGCCCGGACCACCAATCAGCCCCAGCATTTT. It translates to CAWARTTNQPQHF.

V and J are TRBV5-6 and TRBJ2-4; TRBD2 agrees at 13 bases. The CDR3 consists of 18 residues. The V segment lost 6 bases and the J segment 0 bases; nucleotides outside the gene matches: 9. The germline V gene encodes CDR1 SGHDT and CDR2 YYEEEE. CDR3 region: CASTQRTSGSQAKNIQYF. The CDR3, as DNA: TGTGCCAGCACCCAACGGACTAGCGGGAGCCAAGCCAAAAACATTCAGTACTTC.

This clone was counted a single time. The chain recombines TRBV5-1 with TRBJ2-1; D unresolved. The CDR3 consists of 14 residues. The germline V gene has CDR1 SGHRS and CDR2 YFSETQ. V was pared by 0 bases and J by 0 bases, with 4 bases between. The CDR3, as DNA: TGCGCCAGCAGCTTGGTCTCCTCCTACAATGAGCAGTTCTTC. It translates to CASSLVSSYNEQFF.

The J gene is TRBJ1-1, the V gene TRBV19; the D is unclear. Trimming pared 6 bases from V and 5 bases from J, leaving 10 bases between. CDR1 and CDR2 (germline): LNHDA, SQIVND (reference sequence). The CDR3 totals 12 residues. CDR3 in amino acids: CASRLRETEAFF. For the CDR3, the DNA is TGTGCCAGTAGGCTTCGGGAAACTGAAGCTTTCTTT.

The chain carries TRBV10-3 and TRBJ2-5; TRBD1 might be the D (5 bases). Germline V gives CDR1 ENHRY, CDR2 SYGVKD. The length of the CDR3 is 15 residues. Trimming stripped 0 bases from V and 9 bases from J, with 17 bases between. CDR3 residues: CAISESTGYQGAQYF. The CDR3, as DNA: TGTGCCATCAGTGAGTCCACAGGCTATCAAGGGGCCCAGTACTTC.

V usage is TRBV7-8 and J usage is TRBJ1-1; no definite D call. The germline gives CDR1 SGHVS, CDR2 FQNEAQ. The CDR3 runs 12 residues. Trimming pared 3 bases from V and 5 bases from J, leaving 7 bases between. CDR3 nucleotides: TGTGCCAGCAGCTTTGGGGAGACTGAAGCTTTCTTT. As protein: CASSFGETEAFF. Based on the CDR3 plus reference TRBV7-8 and TRBJ1-1, the full variable domain is GAGVSQSPRYKVAKRGQDVALRCDPISGHVSLFWYQQALGQGPEFLTYFQNEAQLDKSGLPSDRFFAERPEGSVSTLKIQRTQQEDSAVYLCASSFGETEAFFGQGTRLTVV.

In the case of this clone: A read error may account for a junction end that differs from germline. The chain combines TRBV7-8 with TRBJ2-5; D is possibly TRBD2 (5 bases). Germline CDR1 is SGHVS and CDR2 is FQNEAQ. The CDR3 is 14 residues long. CDR3 coding DNA: TGTGCCGGCAGCTTAGACGGGGACCAAGAGACCCAGTACTTC. This codes for CAGSLDGDQETQYF.

The V call is TRBV7-3, the J call TRBJ2-1, with D possibly matching TRBD2 (6 bases). Trimming shortened V by 5 bases and J by 7 bases, and 15 bases separated the two germline ends. CDR3 size: 14 residues. CDR1 is SGHTA and CDR2 is FQGTGA in the germline V gene. The CDR3 here is CASSVSRERNEQFF. In nucleotides, the CDR3 is TGTGCCAGCAGCGTCTCACGGGAGCGTAATGAGCAGTTCTTC. Full variable domain (remainder filled in from reference TRBV7-3 and TRBJ2-1): GAGVSQTPSNKVTEKGKYVELRCDPISGHTALYWYRQSLGQGPEFLIYFQGTGAADDSGLPNDRFFAVRPEGSVSTLKIQRTERGDSAVYLCASSVSRERNEQFFGPGTRLTVL.

V and J are TRBV5-8 and TRBJ2-2; 9 bases agree with TRBD2. With V trimmed by 2 bases and J by 4 bases, 3 bases remained unmatched. There are 15 residues in the CDR3. Germline V gene sequence: CDR1 SGHTS, CDR2 YDEGEE. CDR3 coding DNA: TGTGCCAGCAGCTTAATGCGGGAGGGCACCGGGGAGCTGTTTTTT. This gives the protein CASSLMREGTGELFF.

The chain couples TRBV19 to TRBJ1-2; D is undetermined. V was trimmed by 3 bases and J by 4 bases, leaving 6 bases between them. This CDR3 contains 12 residues. CDR1 LNHDA and CDR2 SQIVND come from the germline V gene (reference sequence). DNA for the CDR3: TGTGCCAGTAGTATTGCCCTCTATGGCTACACCTTC. Its translation: CASSIALYGYTF.

The J gene is TRBJ1-2, the V gene TRBV7-9; 9 nucleotides match TRBD1. The ends lost 4 bases at V and 6 bases at J; junction bases unmatched: 6. CDR1 and CDR2 from the germline V gene are SEHNR and FQNEAQ (reference sequence). The CDR3 extends over 14 amino acids. Here the CDR3 DNA reads TGTGCCAGCAGCTCACAGGGGGCGGGAAATGGCTACACCTTC. It translates to CASSSQGAGNGYTF.

This clone was seen just once. This chain links TRBV6-1 with TRBJ2-1; D may be TRBD2 (5 bases). The germline V gene has CDR1 MNHNS and CDR2 SASEGT. CDR3 length equals 15 residues. V was cut by 3 bases and J by 7 bases, with 16 bases left in between. The CDR3 loop reads CASSDQGSVWNEQFF. The CDR3 DNA reads TGTGCCAGCAGTGATCAAGGGAGCGTCTGGAATGAGCAGTTCTTC.

This clone came up a few times. V is TRBV20-1 and J is TRBJ1-1; D not resolved. The CDR3 spans 10 residues. CDR1 is DFQATT, CDR2 SNEGSKA, per germline (reference sequence). Trimming cost V 3 bases and J 3 bases, with 2 bases left between them. The CDR3 DNA is TGCAGTGCTAGTCACACTGAAGCTTTCTTT. Its protein product is CSASHTEAFF.

This chain uses TRBV15 with TRBJ2-1, with 9 bases lining up with TRBD1. CDR1 LNHNV and CDR2 YYDKDF come from the germline V gene (reference sequence). J gave up 7 bases and V 3 bases, and 7 bases lay outside the gene matches. The CDR3 spans 15 residues. The CDR3 region has the DNA TGTGCCACCAGCAGCAGGGACAGGGCGACGAATGAGCAGTTCTTC. It codes for CATSSRDRATNEQFF.

The rearrangement links TRBV2 to TRBJ2-2; maybe TRBD2 (5 bases). The germline CDR1 and CDR2 sequences are SNHLY and FYNNEI. The CDR3 loop spans 15 amino acids. Trimming cost V 6 bases and J 4 bases, with 15 bases left between them. This CDR3 reads CASRPDQRSTGELFF. CDR3 bases: TGTGCCAGCAGGCCCGACCAGCGGTCCACCGGGGAGCTGTTTTTT.

The genes are TRBV25-1 and TRBJ1-2, with TRBD1 as a possible D gene (5 bases). This CDR3 region has 16 residues. V lost 2 bases to trimming and J lost 6 bases, with 19 bases between them. Germline V gene sequence: CDR1 MGHDK, CDR2 SYGVNS. CDR3 DNA: TGTGCCAGCAGTGAAGCGACTGCTACCTCAGGGCATGGCTACACCTTC. Protein sequence: CASSEATATSGHGYTF.

This chain uses TRBV5-6 with TRBJ2-5; 11 bases are shared with TRBD1. The end of the DNA aligns better with TRBJ2-7, so the J call may be wrong. This CDR3 contains 14 residues. Per the germline V gene, CDR1 is SGHDT and CDR2 is YYEEEE. In DNA, the CDR3 is TGTGCCAGCAGCTTGATGGACAGGGGGCGCGAGCAGTACTTC. Encoded protein: CASSLMDRGREQYF.

This clone came up a few times. The V call is TRBV19, the J call TRBJ1-5; TRBD1 is a possible D gene (5 bases). With 2 bases removed from V and 1 base from J, the gap between germline ends came to 12 bases. CDR1 and CDR2 from the germline V gene are LNHDA and SQIVND (reference sequence). CDR3 length: 16 residues. The CDR3 DNA sequence: TGTGCCAGTAGTATAATTGGGGGATCGAGCAATCAGCCCCAGCATTTT. It codes for CASSIIGGSSNQPQHF.

The sample holds one count of this clone. The V call is TRBV5-4, the J call TRBJ2-7; TRBD1 is a possible D gene (6 bases). This CDR3 is built from 17 residues. Trimming removed 0 bases at V and 0 bases at J, with 16 bases between. Per germline, CDR1 SGHNT and CDR2 YYREEE (reference sequence). The CDR3 protein is CASSLVVKTGSSYEQYF. Here the CDR3 DNA reads TGTGCCAGCAGCTTGGTTGTTAAGACAGGCAGCTCCTACGAGCAGTACTTC. The full variable domain, completed using reference TRBV5-4 and TRBJ2-7, is ETGVTQSPTHLIKTRGQQVTLRCSSQSGHNTVSWYQQALGQGPQFIFQYYREEENGRGNFPPRFSGLQFPNYSSELNVNALELDDSALYLCASSLVVKTGSSYEQYFGPGTRLTVT.

The genes are TRBV12-2 and TRBJ1-1. TRBV12-2 is assigned pseudogene status. This CDR3 is 11 amino acids long. The CDR3 spells CASRPGTRAFF. DNA of the CDR3: TGTGCAAGTCGCCCCGGGACCAGAGCTTTCTTT.

This clone was found once. The V and J genes are TRBV6-5 and TRBJ1-2, with 9 bases that match TRBD1. The CDR3 covers 14 residues. The J segment lost 3 bases and the V segment lost 5 bases, leaving 4 bases of the junction unmatched. Germline CDR1 is MNHEY and CDR2 is SVGAGI. The DNA for the CDR3 is TGTGCCAGCAGTACTGGACAGGGGCACTATGGCTACACCTTC. Encoded protein: CASSTGQGHYGYTF.